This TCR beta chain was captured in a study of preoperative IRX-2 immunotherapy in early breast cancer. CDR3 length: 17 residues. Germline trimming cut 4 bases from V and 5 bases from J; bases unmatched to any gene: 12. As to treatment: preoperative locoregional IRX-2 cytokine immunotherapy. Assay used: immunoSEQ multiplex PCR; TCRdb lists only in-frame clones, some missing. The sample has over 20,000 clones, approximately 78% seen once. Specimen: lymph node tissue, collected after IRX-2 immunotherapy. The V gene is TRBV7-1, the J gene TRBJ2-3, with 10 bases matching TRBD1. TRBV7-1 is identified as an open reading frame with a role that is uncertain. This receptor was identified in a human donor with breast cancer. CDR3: CASSLMGPGQGKDTQYF. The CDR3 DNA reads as TGTGCCAGCAGCTTAATGGGACCGGGACAGGGGAAAGATACGCAGTATTTT.